These 20 T cell receptor beta chains were all obtained from the same sample, sequenced in a study of regulatory T cells in long-lasting Graves disease (dated by TCRdb to the early 2020s). The time point label, read with the paper, signifies: persistent/refractory GD, antithyroid drugs over 5 years with positive TRAb. For both TCR sequencing and RNA sequencing, RNA was extracted from PBMCs in TRIzol. Libraries were built with multiplex PCR. The run used an Illumina HiSeq 4000. iRepertoire HTBI primers and Arm-PCR amplification of CDR3 regions were used to construct TCR beta libraries. TCRdb passed the public sequencing reads through fastp at Q25 and MiXCR, retaining productive beta sequences. CDR3 protein sequences are deduplicated, and each keeps its most common genes and DNA. Recorded for this sample are 700,000 or so distinct CDR3 sequences; 30% of them occurred a single time. About two fifths of the sample comes from the top ten.

The sequencing here drew on peripheral blood mononuclear cells (PBMCs), taken when the disease was refractory, from a patient treated with antithyroid drugs. All receptors come from a female donor with Graves disease.

This clonotype was recorded once. V gene TRBV13 combines with J gene TRBJ1-1, with TRBD1 matching over 12 bases. The V gene's germline CDR1 is PRHDT and CDR2 FYEKMQ (reference sequence). This CDR3 region has 13 residues. V gave up 4 bases and J gave up 10 bases; unmatched junction bases: 4. The CDR3 region has the DNA TGTGCCAGCAGCTCGGGACAGGGGGCGAGAGCTTTCTTT. Amino acid sequence: CASSSGQGARAFF.

As to this clonotype: A single base separates this from a much larger clone, so it may be a read error. The gene calls are TRBV28 and TRBJ1-2, with D perhaps matching TRBD1 (6 bases). Trimming shortened V by 4 bases and J by 5 bases, and 17 bases separated the two germline ends. Germline lookup yields CDR1 MDHEN and CDR2 SYDVKM. The CDR3 is made up of 15 amino acids. In DNA form, the CDR3 reads TGTGCCAGCAGTTCCGGAGACACAGGGATGTATGGCTACACCTTC. It is translated as CASSSGDTGMYGYTF.

This clonotype has a count of ten or more. The junction does not match germline at one end; this may be a read error. The rearrangement uses TRBV5-1 and TRBJ1-1; D is unresolved. The germline V gene has CDR1 SGHRS and CDR2 YFSETQ. The CDR3 is made up of 15 amino acids. The DNA for the CDR3 is TGTGCCAGCAGCTTAGACGGACGGACGAACACTGAAGCTTTCTTT. Amino acid sequence: CASSLDGRTNTEAFF.

This clonotype came up a few times. The chain carries TRBV30 and TRBJ1-1; maybe TRBD1 (6 bases). The CDR3 totals 13 residues. Germline V gene lookup returns CDR1 GTSNPN and CDR2 SVGIG (reference sequence). V was shortened by 0 bases and J by 3 bases, with 8 bases between the two germline ends. CDR3 loop: CAWSVGGDTEAFF. The CDR3 DNA is TGTGCCTGGAGTGTAGGGGGGGACACTGAAGCTTTCTTT.

This sequence joins TRBV20-1 and TRBJ2-2; a possible D gene is TRBD1 (5 bases). The V end was cut by 6 bases, the J end by 5 bases, with 10 bases between. The CDR3 contains 12 residues. Germline V gene lookup returns CDR1 DFQATT and CDR2 SNEGSKA (reference sequence). CDR3 protein: CSALRGTGELFF. The CDR3 nucleotides read TGCAGTGCCCTAAGGGGAACCGGGGAGCTGTTTTTT.

This clonotype was recorded once. This chain links TRBV6-2 or TRBV6-3 with TRBJ2-7; a weak D match, TRBD2 (6 bases). Germline V CDR1 and CDR2: MNHEY, SVGEGT. Deletions cut 6 bases from V and 7 bases from J, with 22 bases between. This CDR3 is 15 amino acids long. CDR3: CASRPRGGDPLEQYF. As DNA, the CDR3 is TGTGCCAGCAGACCGCGCGGAGGGGACCCATTGGAGCAGTACTTC.

With regard to this clonotype: This may come from a read error, since a much larger clone is one base off. The chain has TRBV2 and TRBJ1-4; D ambiguous. V lost 2 bases, J lost 5 bases, and 15 bases lay in between. The length of the CDR3 is 16 residues. The germline gives CDR1 SNHLY, CDR2 FYNNEI. In DNA, the CDR3 is TGTGCCAGCAGTGAAATGGGCAGGACCCCAAATGAAAAACTGTTTTTT. It translates to CASSEMGRTPNEKLFF.

This clonotype occurred a few times. The chain couples TRBV15 to TRBJ1-2, with TRBD1 identical over 10 bases. The trim removed 1 base at V and 7 bases at J, leaving 6 bases unmatched. The CDR3 consists of 15 residues. Germline CDR1 reads LNHNV; CDR2 reads YYDKDF (reference sequence). CDR3 in amino acids: CATSRGRQGAGGYTF. DNA of the CDR3: TGTGCCACCAGCAGAGGAAGACAGGGGGCTGGTGGCTACACCTTC.

This sequence joins TRBV9 and TRBJ1-1, with D possibly TRBD1 on 6 matching bases. The CDR3 has 13 residues. With 0 bases removed from V and 8 bases from J, the gap between germline ends came to 11 bases. Looked up from germline, CDR1 is SGDLS and CDR2 is YYNGEE. The CDR3 DNA is TGTGCCAGCAGCGTAGTAGGCAGGGGCGAAGCTTTCTTT. Its protein product is CASSVVGRGEAFF. The whole variable domain, remainder taken from reference TRBV9 and TRBJ1-1, is DSGVTQTPKHLITATGQRVTLRCSPRSGDLSVYWYQQSLDQGLQFLIQYYNGEERAKGNILERFSAQQFPDLHSELNLSSLELGDSALYFCASSVVGRGEAFFGQGTRLTVV.

This clonotype showed up just a few times. This chain links TRBV7-2 with TRBJ1-2; 8 nucleotides line up with TRBD1. V trimming: 1 base; J trimming: 6 bases; junction bases outside the gene matches: 7. Germline V CDR1 and CDR2: SGHTA, FQGNSA. CDR3 length equals 15 residues. The CDR3 region is CASSLGTGRPDGYTF. The CDR3 coding sequence is TGTGCCAGCAGCTTAGGGACAGGGCGACCGGATGGCTACACCTTC. Complete variable domain (other parts from reference TRBV7-2 and TRBJ1-2): GAGVSQSPSNKVTEKGKDVELRCDPISGHTALYWYRQSLGQGLEFLIYFQGNSAPDKSGLPSDRFSAERTGGSVSTLTIQRTQQEDSAVYLCASSLGTGRPDGYTFGSGTRLTVV.

This chain joins TRBV5-1 and TRBJ1-1, with unresolved D. Germline V CDR1 and CDR2: SGHRS, YFSETQ. The CDR3 sequence is 14 residues long. Between the trimmed V and J ends, which lost 4 bases and 1 base, there was a span of 11 bases. The DNA for the CDR3 is TGCGCCAGCAGCCCACTGCCGGAGAACACTGAAGCTTTCTTT. It yields the protein CASSPLPENTEAFF.

The V and J genes are TRBV12-3 or TRBV12-4 and TRBJ2-2; D unclear. The CDR3 has 12 residues. The V end was cut by 4 bases, the J end by 7 bases, with 7 bases between. The chain's CDR3 is CASSSRRGELFF. The CDR3 coding sequence is TGTGCCAGCAGTTCCCGCCGCGGGGAGCTGTTTTTT.

V gene TRBV19 combines with J gene TRBJ2-7; D may be TRBD2 (6 bases). Germline-derived CDR1 and CDR2 are LNHDA and SQIVND (reference sequence). V dropped 5 bases and J dropped 3 bases, with 14 bases sitting between them. The CDR3 is made up of 14 amino acids. DNA of the CDR3: TGTGCCAGTAGTGAACGGGACTTTGTCTACGAGCAGTACTTC. Its protein is CASSERDFVYEQYF.

In regard to this clonotype: Being one base from a much bigger clone, this may be a read error. The V and J genes are TRBV12-5 and TRBJ1-2; weak D call: TRBD1 (6 bases). The CDR3 is made up of 13 amino acids. Germline V gene sequence: CDR1 LGHNT, CDR2 FRNRAP. CDR3 protein: CASGSTGTYGHTF. The CDR3 region has the DNA TGTGCTAGTGGTTCGACCGGGACATATGGCCACACCTTC. Complete variable domain (other parts from reference TRBV12-5 and TRBJ1-2): DARVTQTPRHKVTEMGQEVTMRCQPILGHNTVFWYRQTMMQGLELLAYFRNRAPLDDSGMPKDRFSAEMPDATLATLKIQPSEPRDSAVYFCASGSTGTYGHTFGSGTRLTVV.

This clonotype was seen more than once but under ten times. The chain employs TRBV5-1 and TRBJ2-2; TRBD1 might be the D (5 bases). The germline V gene has CDR1 SGHRS and CDR2 YFSETQ. This CDR3 is 15 amino acids long. The ends were cut back, 1 base at V and 6 bases at J, with 13 bases in the middle. The CDR3 nucleotides read TGCGCCAGCAGCTTGAGAACAGGTTTCCCCGGGGAGCTGTTTTTT. Its protein is CASSLRTGFPGELFF.

Only a few counts were recorded for this clonotype. This sequence joins TRBV20-1 and TRBJ1-2, with D possibly TRBD1 on 5 matching bases. The CDR3 sequence is 14 residues long. V lost 6 bases, J lost 4 bases, and 18 bases lay in between. Per germline, CDR1 DFQATT and CDR2 SNEGSKA (reference sequence). The CDR3 sequence is CSASGGASLYGYTF. The CDR3 nucleotides are TGCAGTGCCAGTGGCGGGGCCAGCCTCTATGGCTACACCTTC.

The genes are TRBV6-1 and TRBJ1-3, with D maybe TRBD1 (5 bases). Germline loops: CDR1 MNHNS, CDR2 SASEGT. The V and J ends lost 5 bases and 7 bases respectively, with 15 bases between them. CDR3 length: 14 amino acids. CDR3: CASSTGRPGNTIYF. CDR3 DNA: TGTGCCAGCAGTACAGGCAGGCCGGGGAACACCATATATTTT.

Only a few counts were recorded for this clonotype. This rearrangement joins TRBV2 to TRBJ1-1; 9 positions match TRBD1. The V gene end was trimmed by 3 bases and the J gene end by 5 bases; junction bases not matched to a gene: 10. CDR1 is SNHLY, CDR2 FYNNEI, per germline. The CDR3 length is 16 residues. The CDR3 region is CASSDRGGTGRTEAFF. The CDR3 region has the DNA TGTGCCAGCAGTGACCGAGGGGGGACAGGGCGGACTGAAGCTTTCTTT.

This chain links TRBV3-1 with TRBJ1-6, with D perhaps TRBD1 (5 bases). Germline V gene sequence: CDR1 LGHDT, CDR2 YNNKEL (reference sequence). V was pared by 3 bases and J by 5 bases, with 8 bases between. CDR3 length: 14 residues. CDR3 sequence reads: CASSQGTDNSPLHF. As DNA, the CDR3 is TGTGCCAGCAGCCAGGGGACCGATAATTCACCCCTCCACTTT.

This clonotype has only a few counts. The chain links TRBV7-9 to TRBJ1-6; D might be TRBD1 (5 bases). This CDR3 region has 14 residues. CDR1 SEHNR and CDR2 FQNEAQ come from the germline V gene (reference sequence). Trimming shortened V by 7 bases and J by 5 bases, and 12 bases separated the two germline ends. The CDR3 protein is CASIGGGDNSPLHF. The DNA of the CDR3 is TGTGCCAGCATCGGGGGAGGGGATAATTCACCCCTCCACTTT.